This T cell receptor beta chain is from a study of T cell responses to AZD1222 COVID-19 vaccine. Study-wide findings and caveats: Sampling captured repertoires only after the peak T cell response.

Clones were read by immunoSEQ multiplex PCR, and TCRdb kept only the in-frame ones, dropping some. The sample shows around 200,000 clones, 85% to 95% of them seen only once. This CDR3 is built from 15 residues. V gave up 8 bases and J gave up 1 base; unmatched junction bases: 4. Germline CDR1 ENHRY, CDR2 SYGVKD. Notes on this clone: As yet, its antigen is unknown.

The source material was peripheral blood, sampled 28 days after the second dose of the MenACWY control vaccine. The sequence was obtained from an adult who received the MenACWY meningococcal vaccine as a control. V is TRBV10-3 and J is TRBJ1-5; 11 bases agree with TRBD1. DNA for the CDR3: TGTGCCATCGGACAGGGGGCAGAAAGCAATCAGCCCCAGCATTTT. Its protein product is CAIGQGAESNQPQHF.